The 14 T cell receptor beta chains listed next were all sequenced from one sample in a study of blood T cell repertoires in COVID-19. Repertoires were generated with immunoSEQ multiplex PCR, while TCRdb's copy carries only in-frame clones and drops some. This table has around 64,000 clones, about 90% appearing once. Input material: peripheral blood. All receptors come from a man of 80 years or more in a cohort sampled during active COVID-19.

V and J are TRBV7-9 and TRBJ1-3; 11 bases fit TRBD1. The CDR3 totals 17 residues. Germline values: CDR1 SEHNR, CDR2 FQNEAQ (reference sequence). After removal of 0 bases from V and 2 bases from J, the junction contained 3 bases not matched to a gene. CDR3 sequence: CASSLAGTGGAGNTIYF. CDR3 in DNA: TGTGCCAGCAGCTTAGCCGGGACAGGGGGGGCTGGAAACACCATATATTTT.

The chain joins TRBV19 to TRBJ2-7, with D maybe TRBD1 (6 bases). CDR3 length: 16 amino acids. Germline V gene lookup returns CDR1 LNHDA and CDR2 SQIVND (reference sequence). The V end lost 1 base, the J end lost 1 base, and 14 bases lay between the germline ends. In DNA, the CDR3 is TGTGCCAGTAGTATAGTAGGCAGGGGAAGTTCCTACGAGCAGTACTTC. Amino acids: CASSIVGRGSSYEQYF.

V gene TRBV6-5 combines with J gene TRBJ1-2; 9 bases map to TRBD1. CDR1 and CDR2 (germline): MNHEY, SVGAGI. V shed 5 bases, J shed 5 bases, and the junction held 6 bases outside the gene matches. The CDR3 runs 14 residues. Here the CDR3 reads CASSRGTGRYGYTF. The DNA of the CDR3 is TGTGCCAGCAGTCGAGGGACAGGGAGGTATGGCTACACCTTC.

The J gene is TRBJ1-1, the V gene TRBV2; tentatively, D is TRBD1 (5 bases). Germline lookup yields CDR1 SNHLY and CDR2 FYNNEI. The CDR3 length is 11 residues. V lost 4 bases to trimming and J lost 8 bases, with 8 bases between them. CDR3 bases: TGTGCCAGCAGTGGGGGCACGGAAGCTTTCTTT. Translation gives CASSGGTEAFF. The full variable domain, its missing parts supplied by reference TRBV2 and TRBJ1-1, is EPEVTQTPSHQVTQMGQEVILRCVPISNHLYFYWYRQILGQKVEFLVSFYNNEISEKSEIFDDQFSVERPDGSNFTLKIRSTKLEDSAMYFCASSGGTEAFFGQGTRLTVV.

The J gene is TRBJ2-1, the V gene TRBV29-1, with 10 bases identical to TRBD1. Per the germline V gene, CDR1 is SQVTM and CDR2 is ANQGSEA. The CDR3 has 14 amino acids. V shed 4 bases, J shed 7 bases, and the junction held 7 bases outside the gene matches. The CDR3 coding sequence is TGCAGCGTTGGGGGACAGGGGCTGAAGAATGAGCAGTTCTTC. It specifies CSVGGQGLKNEQFF.

The chain couples TRBV19 to TRBJ1-1; D unclear. The CDR3 contains 13 residues. Germline CDR1 reads LNHDA; CDR2 reads SQIVND (reference sequence). V was trimmed by 6 bases and J by 11 bases, leaving 19 bases between them. CDR3 region: CASSHTFPLGAFF. CDR3 DNA sequence: TGTGCCAGTAGCCATACCTTCCCGCTCGGGGCTTTCTTT.

CDR3 sequence reads: CASSFGTGSNQPQHF. In nucleotides, the CDR3 is TGTGCCAGCAGTTTCGGGACAGGTAGCAATCAGCCCCAGCATTTT. The V and J genes are TRBV27 and TRBJ1-5, with 8 bases identical to TRBD1. Trimming cost V 3 bases and J 0 bases; bases outside gene matches: 1. This CDR3 comprises 15 residues. Per germline, CDR1 MNHEY and CDR2 SMNVEV (reference sequence).

This sequence joins TRBV6-1 and TRBJ1-1; D not certain. The V gene lost 2 bases and the J gene lost 4 bases, with 8 bases spanning the gap. Germline assignment: CDR1 MNHNS and CDR2 SASEGT. The CDR3 has 13 residues. As DNA, the CDR3 is TGTGCCAGCAGTGAACTGTTTAGCACTGAAGCTTTCTTT. Amino acid sequence: CASSELFSTEAFF.

This chain links TRBV30 with TRBJ2-5, with D perhaps matching TRBD1 (6 bases). Trimming took 0 bases from V and 6 from J, leaving 11 bases between them. CDR3 length: 13 amino acids. CDR1 and CDR2 from the germline V gene are GTSNPN and SVGIG (reference sequence). CDR3 region: CAWSVSQGKTQYF. DNA for the CDR3: TGTGCCTGGAGTGTATCCCAGGGGAAGACCCAGTACTTC.

The chain is built from TRBV15 and TRBJ2-2, with no clear D. The CDR3 is 15 residues long. Trimming pared 4 bases from V and 4 bases from J, leaving 13 bases between. CDR1 is LNHNV, CDR2 YYDKDF, per germline (reference sequence). The chain's CDR3 is CATSKEQLGTGELFF. The CDR3 nucleotides are TGTGCCACCAGCAAGGAACAGCTGGGCACCGGGGAGCTGTTTTTT.

The rearrangement joins TRBV29-1 to TRBJ1-1; D is perhaps TRBD1 (6 bases). The V end lost 7 bases, the J end lost 4 bases, and 19 bases lay between the germline ends. The germline V gene encodes CDR1 SQVTM and CDR2 ANQGSEA. The CDR3 loop spans 14 amino acids. DNA for the CDR3: TGCAGCGCCGGGGACACCCAGGCGGGCACTGAAGCTTTCTTT. Amino acid sequence: CSAGDTQAGTEAFF.

This chain uses TRBV10-3 with TRBJ2-3, with 9 bases aligning to TRBD2. The germline V gene has CDR1 ENHRY and CDR2 SYGVKD. V shed 0 bases and J 5 bases; nucleotides not matched to a gene: 0. The CDR3 is made up of 14 amino acids. The DNA for the CDR3 is TGTGCCATCAGTGAGTCGCGGGGGGGAGATACGCAGTATTTT. Its translation is CAISESRGGDTQYF.

This chain uses TRBV6-2 or TRBV6-3 with TRBJ2-6; D is unclear. V was shortened by 1 base and J by 2 bases, with 6 bases between the two germline ends. The germline CDR1 and CDR2 sequences are MNHEY and SVGEGT. This CDR3 has 15 amino acids. The CDR3 sequence: CASSYWSTGANVLTF. CDR3 coding DNA: TGTGCCAGCAGTTACTGGAGCACTGGGGCCAACGTCCTGACTTTC.

V and J are TRBV7-3 and TRBJ2-1, with 7 bases matching TRBD2. The J segment lost 1 base and the V segment lost 5 bases, leaving 5 bases of the junction unmatched. This CDR3 is built from 15 residues. Germline CDR1 and CDR2: SGHTA and FQGTGA. The CDR3 DNA is TGTGCCAGCAGCGTGACGGGAGGATCCTACAATGAGCAGTTCTTC. This gives the protein CASSVTGGSYNEQFF.